This T cell receptor (beta chain) was sequenced for a study of T-cell reconstitution after alpha-beta-depleted transplantation in children. This clonotype has more than one count but fewer than ten. Unique molecular identifiers were incorporated into the prepared TCRbeta library. One entry per CDR3 protein results from TCRdb running MiXCR on the PCR reads. The table records hundreds of thousands of distinct CDR3 sequences, 15% to 20% of them present only once. This receptor was identified in a human donor who donated a stem cell graft to a child with acute myeloid leukemia. Sequenced material: PBMCs from the stem cell graft donor, taken from the stem cell graft.

The DNA of the CDR3 is TGTGCCAGCAGCTTCATCCCGGACAGGGGGCTTGGCTACACCTTC. Protein: CASSFIPDRGLGYTF. This chain uses TRBV7-6 with TRBJ1-2; TRBD1 aligns across 11 bases. CDR1 SGHVS and CDR2 FNYEAQ come from the germline V gene. Losses at the gene ends were 3 bases for V and 7 bases for J; bases not matched to a gene: 7. The CDR3 runs 15 residues.